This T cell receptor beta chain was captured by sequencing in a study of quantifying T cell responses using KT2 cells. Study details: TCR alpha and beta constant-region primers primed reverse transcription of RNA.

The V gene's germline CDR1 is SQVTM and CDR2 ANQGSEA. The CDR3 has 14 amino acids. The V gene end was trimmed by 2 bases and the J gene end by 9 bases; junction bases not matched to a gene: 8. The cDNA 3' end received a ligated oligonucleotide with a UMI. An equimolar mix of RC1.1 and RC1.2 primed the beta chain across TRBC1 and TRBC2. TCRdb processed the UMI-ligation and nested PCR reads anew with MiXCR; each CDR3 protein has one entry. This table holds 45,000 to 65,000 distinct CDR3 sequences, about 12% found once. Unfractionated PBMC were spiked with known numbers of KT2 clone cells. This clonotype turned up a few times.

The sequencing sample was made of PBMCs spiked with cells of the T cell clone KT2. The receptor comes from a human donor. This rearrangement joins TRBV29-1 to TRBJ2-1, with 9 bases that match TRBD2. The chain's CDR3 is CSVERRGGRGEQFF. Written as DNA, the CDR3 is TGCAGCGTTGAAAGGCGGGGGGGCCGCGGTGAGCAGTTCTTC.